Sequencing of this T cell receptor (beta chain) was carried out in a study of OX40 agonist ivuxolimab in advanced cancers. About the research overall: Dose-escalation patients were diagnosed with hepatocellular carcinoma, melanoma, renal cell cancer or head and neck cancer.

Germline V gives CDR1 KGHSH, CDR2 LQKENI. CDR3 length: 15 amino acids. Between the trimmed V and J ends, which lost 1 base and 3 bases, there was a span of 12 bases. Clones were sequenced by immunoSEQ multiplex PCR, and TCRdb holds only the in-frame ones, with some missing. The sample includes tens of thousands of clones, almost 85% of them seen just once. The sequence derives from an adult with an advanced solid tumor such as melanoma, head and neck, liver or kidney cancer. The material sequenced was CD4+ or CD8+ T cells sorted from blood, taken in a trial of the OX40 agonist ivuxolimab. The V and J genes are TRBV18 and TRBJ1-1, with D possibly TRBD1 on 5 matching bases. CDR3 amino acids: CASSPLSGGDTEAFF. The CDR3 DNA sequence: TGTGCCAGCTCACCACTCTCGGGGGGAGACACTGAAGCTTTCTTT.